This T cell receptor (beta chain) was captured in a study of vaccination effects on CD4 cells after COVID-19. Study-level findings and limits: Of the vaccine-induced clones from healthy vaccinees, merely 1 of 255 recognized common cold coronaviruses as well.

For this clone: The antigen remains undetermined.

In the ViraFEST assay, antigen-specific CD4+ clonotypes were identified by expansion after peptide-pool stimulation. Researchers isolated CD4+ T cells once approximately ten days of culture had elapsed. Nucleocapsid antibody tests were negative, and the vaccine recipients had no prior SARS-CoV-2 infection. A density of about 2.2 million PBMC per well was used; these cells were cultured with about 9.1 IU/ml IL-2 and about 10 ug/ml peptides. Profiling relied on immunoSEQ multiplex PCR, and the TCRdb table lists in-frame clones only, not all of them. The data show tens of thousands of clones, nearly 80% seen once. V lost 1 base and J lost 2; bases outside the gene matches: 0. This CDR3 contains 15 residues. Germline V CDR1 and CDR2: SGHRS, YFSETQ.

This TCR came from a human donor who received a COVID-19 vaccine. Sequences were derived from CD4+ T cells from PBMCs cultured with HCoV-OC43 spike peptides, sampled before COVID-19 vaccination. Subset of the sample: HCoV-OC43 spike overlapping peptide pool stimulation. This rearrangement joins TRBV5-1 to TRBJ2-1; 10 positions match TRBD2. The CDR3 sequence: CASSLLAGAYNEQFF. CDR3 nucleotide sequence: TGCGCCAGCAGCTTGCTAGCGGGAGCCTACAATGAGCAGTTCTTC.